The 30 T cell receptor beta chains presented below share a single source sample, sequenced in a study of blood T cell repertoires in COVID-19. Clones were sequenced by immunoSEQ multiplex PCR, and TCRdb holds only the in-frame ones, with some missing. There are tens of thousands of clones in the sample; 65% to 90% occur only once, and around 5.6% lies in the top ten. The sample consisted of peripheral blood. The receptors derive from a woman in her sixties with acute or convalescent COVID-19.

The V and J genes are TRBV3-1 (or the pseudogene TRBV3-2) and TRBJ1-6; TRBD1 agrees at 9 bases. The CDR3 consists of 14 residues. Germline CDR1 is LGHDT and CDR2 is YNNKEL (reference sequence). J was trimmed by 7 bases and V by 7 bases; bases with no gene match: 5. The CDR3 region is CASTRQGGNSPLHF. In nucleotides, the CDR3 is TGTGCCAGCACCCGACAGGGGGGGAATTCACCCCTCCACTTT.

In its sample, this clone was seen a few times. The CDR3 loop reads CASLRGRWNTEAFF. The CDR3 nucleotides read TGTGCCAGCCTAAGAGGGCGTTGGAACACTGAAGCTTTCTTT. J is TRBJ1-1 and V is TRBV7-2; the D is unclear. Germline CDR1 reads SGHTA; CDR2 reads FQGNSA. V lost 8 bases, J lost 1 base, and 14 bases lay in between. The CDR3 runs to 14 residues.

The CDR3 region is CASSPMTGHTF. In nucleotides, the CDR3 is TGTGCCAGTAGTCCAATGACAGGACACACCTTC. V usage is TRBV19 and J usage is TRBJ1-2, with D maybe TRBD1 (6 bases). Looked up from germline, CDR1 is LNHDA and CDR2 is SQIVND (reference sequence). The CDR3 spans 11 residues. V was trimmed by 5 bases and J by 12 bases, leaving 13 bases between them.

This chain joins TRBV2 and TRBJ1-2; D perhaps matches TRBD1 (5 bases). Germline CDR1 SNHLY, CDR2 FYNNEI. The V end was cut by 4 bases, the J end by 2 bases, with 11 bases between. The CDR3 is made up of 14 amino acids. The DNA for the CDR3 is TGTGCCAGCAGTGCGGGGGTGGGGAACTATGGCTACACCTTC. Amino acids: CASSAGVGNYGYTF.

The chain recombines TRBV4-1 with TRBJ1-3; no firm D call. Germline V CDR1 and CDR2: MGHRA, YSYEKL. The V gene lost 1 base and the J gene lost 4 bases, with 11 bases spanning the gap. The CDR3 runs to 15 residues. The CDR3 sequence: CASSQAATYGNTIYF. In DNA form, the CDR3 reads TGCGCCAGCAGCCAAGCCGCCACTTACGGAAACACCATATATTTT.

This clone occurred a few times. The chain uses TRBV4-1 and TRBJ2-3; 11 bases are a match to TRBD2. This CDR3 spans 15 amino acids. J gave up 1 base and V 5 bases, and 2 bases lay outside the gene matches. Germline assignment: CDR1 MGHRA and CDR2 YSYEKL. CDR3 sequence reads: CASSIAGGRTDTQYF. Here the CDR3 DNA reads TGCGCCAGCAGCATAGCGGGGGGGCGCACAGATACGCAGTATTTT.

This chain uses TRBV5-1 with TRBJ1-3, with TRBD1 matching 8 bases. The V and J ends lost 4 bases and 4 bases, in that order; junction bases with no gene match: 4. The germline gives CDR1 SGHRS, CDR2 YFSETQ. This CDR3 contains 14 residues. The CDR3 spells CASSVGQGGNTIYF. The CDR3 nucleotides read TGCGCCAGCAGCGTCGGACAGGGAGGAAACACCATATATTTT.

This sequence joins TRBV4-2 and TRBJ1-1; 8 nucleotides align to TRBD1. Looked up from germline, CDR1 is LGHNA and CDR2 is YNFKEQ. The CDR3 covers 15 residues. Germline trimming cut 1 base from V and 6 bases from J; bases unmatched to any gene: 7. In DNA, the CDR3 is TGTGCCAGCAGCCAAGGGACAGGGTCGTCGTCTGAAGCTTTCTTT. Its translation: CASSQGTGSSSEAFF.

The V and J genes are TRBV19 and TRBJ2-4; 10 positions agree with TRBD1. Germline V gene sequence: CDR1 LNHDA, CDR2 SQIVND (reference sequence). The CDR3 has 16 amino acids. J lost 0 bases, V lost 5 bases, and 4 bases had no gene match. CDR3 in amino acids: CASSSGQGLAKNIQYF. Written as DNA, the CDR3 is TGTGCCAGTAGTTCGGGACAGGGGCTAGCCAAAAACATTCAGTACTTC.

The J gene is TRBJ2-3, the V gene TRBV10-1; D perhaps matches TRBD2 (5 bases). CDR1 and CDR2 (germline): WNHNN, SYGVQD (reference sequence). The V end was cut by 6 bases, the J end by 1 base, with 17 bases between. The CDR3 totals 16 residues. The CDR3 here is CASSTGGAVGTDTQYF. Here the CDR3 DNA reads TGCGCCAGCAGCACCGGTGGAGCGGTGGGCACAGATACGCAGTATTTT.

The table lists this clone with many counts. The rearrangement joins TRBV6-1 to TRBJ1-6; D not resolved. The germline V gene encodes CDR1 MNHNS and CDR2 SASEGT. The CDR3 totals 17 residues. V was clipped by 4 bases and J by 0 bases, with 13 bases between them. CDR3 bases: TGTGCCAGCAGTGTGGAACAGATGAGCTCCTATAATTCACCCCTCCACTTT. Protein product: CASSVEQMSSYNSPLHF.

The chain employs TRBV18 and TRBJ2-2; 8 positions agree with TRBD1. This CDR3 has 16 residues. J gave up 1 base and V 0 bases, and 1 base lay outside the gene matches. CDR1 and CDR2 (germline): KGHSH, LQKENI. Written as DNA, the CDR3 is TGTGCCAGCTCACCACCTACAGGGGGGAACACCGGGGAGCTGTTTTTT. Protein: CASSPPTGGNTGELFF.

The chain couples TRBV7-3 to TRBJ2-1; 8 positions agree with TRBD2. Germline assignment: CDR1 SGHTA and CDR2 FQGTGA. The CDR3 runs to 14 residues. The V segment lost 5 bases and the J segment 5 bases; nucleotides outside the gene matches: 5. As DNA, the CDR3 is TGTGCCAGCAGCCAGCGGGGGAGCCACAATGAGCAGTTCTTC. Amino acid sequence: CASSQRGSHNEQFF.

The genes are TRBV18 and TRBJ2-6, with D maybe TRBD1 (5 bases). Trimming shortened V by 4 bases and J by 0 bases, and 7 bases separated the two germline ends. In germline, CDR1 is KGHSH, CDR2 LQKENI. The CDR3 length is 15 residues. Here the CDR3 reads CASSLTDSGANVLTF. The DNA for the CDR3 is TGTGCCAGCTCACTGACAGACTCTGGGGCCAACGTCCTGACTTTC. The full variable domain, rest sourced from reference TRBV18 and TRBJ2-6, is NAGVMQNPRHLVRRRGQEARLRCSPMKGHSHVYWYRQLPEEGLKFMVYLQKENIIDESGMPKERFSAEFPKEGPSILRIQQVVRGDSAAYFCASSLTDSGANVLTFGAGSRLTVL.

This clone was observed once. The chain is built from TRBV10-3 and TRBJ1-2, with D unresolved. The CDR3 covers 13 residues. CDR1 ENHRY and CDR2 SYGVKD come from the germline V gene. The V end was cut by 6 bases, the J end by 3 bases, with 11 bases between. The CDR3 DNA reads TGTGCCATCAGCCCCGACGGGGACTATGGCTACACCTTC. It yields the protein CAISPDGDYGYTF.

The chain links TRBV10-1 to TRBJ2-1, with a possible D match to TRBD2 (5 bases). Deletions cut 2 bases from V and 2 bases from J, with 10 bases between. The CDR3 is made up of 15 amino acids. Looked up from germline, CDR1 is WNHNN and CDR2 is SYGVQD (reference sequence). The CDR3: CASSEGLSTYNEQFF. The CDR3 coding sequence is TGCGCCAGCAGTGAGGGACTTTCGACCTACAATGAGCAGTTCTTC.

The chain recombines TRBV10-2 with TRBJ2-3; 7 bases match TRBD2. V lost 10 bases, J lost 4 bases, and 11 bases stayed unmatched. In germline, CDR1 is WSHSY, CDR2 SAAADI. The CDR3 is 14 amino acids. In DNA, the CDR3 is TGCGCCACCGGAGCGGGGAGGCCCCCAGATACGCAGTATTTT. This sequence encodes CATGAGRPPDTQYF.

This chain links TRBV4-1 with TRBJ1-1; TRBD1 aligns across 7 bases. Germline V gene data show CDR1 as MGHRA and CDR2 as YSYEKL. Trimming at V came to 1 base and at J to 3 bases, leaving 5 bases not matched to a gene. The CDR3 has 15 residues. The CDR3, as DNA: TGCGCCAGCAGCCAAGTGGGCAGGGGGGACACTGAAGCTTTCTTT. This translates into CASSQVGRGDTEAFF.

This rearrangement joins TRBV29-1 to TRBJ1-1; 7 bases are shared with TRBD1. This CDR3 spans 15 amino acids. Unmatched junction bases numbered 16, after V lost 1 base and J lost 11 bases. Germline V gives CDR1 SQVTM, CDR2 ANQGSEA. The CDR3 spells CSVEGDAGTALGAFF. CDR3 in DNA: TGCAGCGTTGAAGGGGACGCGGGGACAGCCCTGGGGGCTTTCTTT.

The V gene is TRBV10-3, the J gene TRBJ2-5; D uncertain. Germline-derived CDR1 and CDR2 are ENHRY and SYGVKD. The V and J ends lost 2 bases and 2 bases respectively, with 12 bases between them. CDR3 length equals 15 residues. The CDR3 bases are TGTGCCATCAGTGAGAAGGTGGAAGCGCAAGAGACCCAGTACTTC. Amino acids: CAISEKVEAQETQYF.

The rearrangement joins TRBV19 to TRBJ1-1; maybe TRBD1 (5 bases). The CDR3 runs to 14 residues. Germline loops: CDR1 LNHDA, CDR2 SQIVND (reference sequence). V lost 9 bases and J lost 1, with 15 bases in between. CDR3 protein: CASRSSGGNTEAFF. The CDR3 bases are TGTGCCAGCCGATCATCGGGGGGGAACACTGAAGCTTTCTTT. Full variable domain (rest looked up from reference TRBV19 and TRBJ1-1): DGGITQSPKYLFRKEGQNVTLSCEQNLNHDAMYWYRQDPGQGLRLIYYSQIVNDFQKGDIAEGYSVSREKKESFPLTVTSAQKNPTAFYLCASRSSGGNTEAFFGQGTRLTVV.

The table lists this clone with a count of one. The chain combines TRBV19 with TRBJ2-3; 13 bases are a match to TRBD2. V gave up 7 bases and J gave up 3 bases; unmatched junction bases: 4. This CDR3 is built from 15 residues. The germline gives CDR1 LNHDA, CDR2 SQIVND (reference sequence). In nucleotides, the CDR3 is TGTGCCAGTACCCCGGGACTAGCGGGGACAGATACGCAGTATTTT. Residues: CASTPGLAGTDTQYF.

The table lists this clone with a few counts. V is TRBV11-2 and J is TRBJ1-2; TRBD1 agrees at 10 bases. The CDR3 is made up of 17 amino acids. The V gene end was trimmed by 4 bases and the J gene end by 0 bases; junction bases not matched to a gene: 8. CDR1 is SGHAT and CDR2 is FQNNGV in the germline V gene. The CDR3 here is CASSSGTGARTNYGYTF. The CDR3 DNA is TGTGCCAGCAGCTCAGGGACAGGGGCTCGAACTAACTATGGCTACACCTTC.

V is TRBV6-5 and J is TRBJ2-7; 8 nucleotides line up with TRBD1. From germline, CDR1 is MNHEY and CDR2 SVGAGI. V shed 11 bases, J shed 5 bases, and the junction held 14 bases outside the gene matches. This CDR3 spans 14 amino acids. This CDR3 is CAGTSGQAFNEQYF. Here the CDR3 DNA reads TGTGCCGGAACATCGGGACAGGCTTTCAACGAGCAGTACTTC.

This sequence joins TRBV6-5 and TRBJ1-2, with a tentative D call TRBD1 (5 bases). This CDR3 is built from 13 residues. Germline V lookup: CDR1 MNHEY, CDR2 SVGAGI. The ends were cut back, 6 bases at V and 8 bases at J, with 16 bases in the middle. CDR3 nucleotide sequence: TGTGCCAGCAGGAAGTTAGGGGTTCACGGCTACACCTTC. Protein product: CASRKLGVHGYTF.

This chain links TRBV6-5 with TRBJ1-1, with 9 bases fitting TRBD1. This CDR3 region has 14 residues. Unmatched junction bases numbered 5, after V lost 6 bases and J lost 3 bases. Germline CDR1 and CDR2: MNHEY and SVGAGI. CDR3 DNA sequence: TGTGCCAGCAGAGAGGGACAGGGATACACTGAAGCTTTCTTT. Its protein product is CASREGQGYTEAFF.

This clone was detected once. The chain uses TRBV5-8 and TRBJ1-1; D is possibly TRBD1 (5 bases). This CDR3 region has 14 residues. Deletions cut 2 bases from V and 2 bases from J, with 10 bases between. Germline V CDR1 and CDR2: SGHTS, YDEGEE. For the CDR3, the DNA is TGTGCCAGCAGCTTAAGACAGATCAACACTGAAGCTTTCTTT. Protein product: CASSLRQINTEAFF.

The chain is built from TRBV6-6 and TRBJ1-5, with 9 bases matching TRBD1. The length of the CDR3 is 17 residues. Trimming cost V 5 bases and J 2 bases; bases outside gene matches: 10. Germline values: CDR1 MNHNY, CDR2 SVGAGI (reference sequence). The CDR3 spells CASSPRTGAFGNQPQHF. In DNA, the CDR3 is TGTGCCAGCAGTCCGCGGACAGGGGCGTTCGGCAATCAGCCCCAGCATTTT.

The chain uses TRBV7-8 and TRBJ2-7; a possible D gene is TRBD2 (5 bases). The V and J ends lost 5 bases and 0 bases respectively, with 14 bases between them. Germline values: CDR1 SGHVS, CDR2 FQNEAQ. This CDR3 has 15 amino acids. CDR3 nucleotides: TGTGCCAGCAGCCTCGAGGGTTTGGGCTCCTACGAGCAGTACTTC. Translation gives CASSLEGLGSYEQYF.

The chain carries TRBV5-5 and TRBJ1-3; D ambiguous. CDR3 size: 16 residues. Trimming pared 0 bases from V and 0 bases from J, leaving 10 bases between. Germline CDR1 is SGHKS and CDR2 is YYEKEE (reference sequence). CDR3 sequence reads: CASSLAGGNSGNTIYF. CDR3 sequence (DNA): TGTGCCAGCAGCTTGGCGGGCGGGAACTCTGGAAACACCATATATTTT.